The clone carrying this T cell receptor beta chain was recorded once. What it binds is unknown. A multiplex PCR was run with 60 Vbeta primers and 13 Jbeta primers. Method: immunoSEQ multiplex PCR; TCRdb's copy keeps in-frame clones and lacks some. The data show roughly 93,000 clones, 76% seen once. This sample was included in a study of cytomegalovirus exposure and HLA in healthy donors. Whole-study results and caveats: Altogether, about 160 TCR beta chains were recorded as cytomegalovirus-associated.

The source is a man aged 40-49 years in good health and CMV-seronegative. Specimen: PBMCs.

CDR3 sequence (DNA): TGTGCCAGCAGCCAAGCTCCAGGGTACCTTTTTCCAGATACGCAGTATTTT. Protein: CASSQAPGYLFPDTQYF. This chain uses TRBV14 with TRBJ2-3; the D gene is possibly TRBD1 (5 bases). Germline lookup yields CDR1 SGHDN and CDR2 FVKESK. The CDR3 sequence is 17 residues long. V shed 1 base and J shed 4 bases, with 18 bases lying between them.